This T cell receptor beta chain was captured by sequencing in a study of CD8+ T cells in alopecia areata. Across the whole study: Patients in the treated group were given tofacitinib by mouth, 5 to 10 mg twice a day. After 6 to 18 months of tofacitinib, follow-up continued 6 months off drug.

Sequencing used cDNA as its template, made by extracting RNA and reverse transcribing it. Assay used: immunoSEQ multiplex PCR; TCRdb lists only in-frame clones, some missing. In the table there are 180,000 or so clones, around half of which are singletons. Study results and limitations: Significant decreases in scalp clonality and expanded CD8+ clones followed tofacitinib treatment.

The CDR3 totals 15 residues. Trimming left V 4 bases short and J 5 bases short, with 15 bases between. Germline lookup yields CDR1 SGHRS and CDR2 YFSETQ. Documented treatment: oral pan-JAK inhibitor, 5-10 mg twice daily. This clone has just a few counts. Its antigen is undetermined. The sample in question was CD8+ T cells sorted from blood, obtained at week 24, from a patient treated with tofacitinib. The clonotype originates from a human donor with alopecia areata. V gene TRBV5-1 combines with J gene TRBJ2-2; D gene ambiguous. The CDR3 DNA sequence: TGCGCCAGCAGCGAAGGACGTAAAGGAACCGGGGAGCTGTTTTTT. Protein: CASSEGRKGTGELFF.